The 10 T cell receptor beta chains listed next were all sequenced from one sample in a study of T cell responses to AZD1222 COVID-19 vaccine (dated by TCRdb to the early 2020s). The time point label corresponds to: baseline before first vaccination. The receptor library was made with the immunoSEQ multiplex PCR assay. TCRdb took this table from immuneACCESS and kept in-frame rearrangements with V and J called. Such tables lack part of the clones; where checked against another copy, unresolved V genes explain under half of the gap, and the rest is unexplained. Present in this sample are 150,000 or so clones, about 88% of which were seen just once. The ten largest clonotypes hold approximately 5.7% of the sample. The material was peripheral blood, obtained on day 0 of AZD1222 vaccination. The receptor source for this set is an adult in good health.

This chain uses TRBV28 with TRBJ1-3; 7 nucleotides agree with TRBD1. After removal of 7 bases from V and 4 bases from J, the junction contained 4 bases not matched to a gene. Germline-derived CDR1 and CDR2 are MDHEN and SYDVKM. This CDR3 spans 13 amino acids. The DNA for the CDR3 is TGTGCCAGCACCCCAGGGGGAGGAAACACCATATATTTT. As protein: CASTPGGGNTIYF.

The rearrangement joins TRBV3-1 (or the pseudogene TRBV3-2) to TRBJ2-2; D is undetermined. The V gene's germline CDR1 is LGHDT and CDR2 YNNKEL (reference sequence). The V and J ends lost 3 bases and 6 bases respectively, with 8 bases between them. The CDR3 sequence is 13 residues long. CDR3 protein: CASSQLPAGELFF. DNA for the CDR3: TGTGCCAGCAGCCAGCTTCCGGCCGGGGAGCTGTTTTTT.

In regard to this clone: A read error is possible here, since a much larger clone lies one base away. Written as DNA, the CDR3 is TGTGCCAGCAGCTACGGGACAGGGAATCAGCCCCAGCATTTT. This sequence encodes CASSYGTGNQPQHF. V gene TRBV2 combines with J gene TRBJ1-5; TRBD1 matches at 9 bases. This CDR3 comprises 14 residues. Germline loops: CDR1 SNHLY, CDR2 FYNNEI. Germline trimming cut 6 bases from V and 4 bases from J; bases unmatched to any gene: 4.

The chain combines TRBV5-4 with TRBJ2-7; 9 nucleotides match TRBD2. Losses at the gene ends were 3 bases for V and 1 base for J; bases not matched to a gene: 5. This CDR3 is 15 amino acids long. Germline V gene data show CDR1 as SGHNT and CDR2 as YYREEE (reference sequence). The CDR3 here is CASSSGTSSSYEQYF. CDR3 sequence (DNA): TGTGCCAGCAGCTCTGGGACTAGCTCTTCCTACGAGCAGTACTTC.

This clone was picked up many times. The chain joins TRBV4-2 to TRBJ2-3, with D perhaps given as TRBD1 or TRBD2 (5 bases each). Trimming took off 2 bases at V and 5 bases at J, with 17 bases between the two ends. This CDR3 is built from 16 residues. Germline V gene lookup returns CDR1 LGHNA and CDR2 YNFKEQ. In DNA, the CDR3 is TGTGCCAGCAGCCAACGACCGGGGACCGGCGGAGATACGCAGTATTTT. This codes for CASSQRPGTGGDTQYF.

The V gene is TRBV11-3, the J gene TRBJ2-2; tentatively, D is TRBD1 (6 bases). Between the trimmed V and J ends, which lost 5 bases and 6 bases, there was a span of 16 bases. This CDR3 region has 15 residues. In germline, CDR1 is SGHNT, CDR2 YENEEA. The CDR3 protein is CASSPFPRGSGELFF. DNA for the CDR3: TGTGCCAGCAGCCCCTTCCCCAGGGGCTCCGGGGAGCTGTTTTTT.

This rearrangement joins TRBV7-3 to TRBJ2-7, with TRBD2 matching over 11 bases. Germline CDR1 SGHTA, CDR2 FQGTGA. The junction had 8 bases not matched to a gene; V was cut back by 6 bases and J by 4 bases. The CDR3 is 15 amino acids. The CDR3 loop is CASSRTSGSQYEQYF. CDR3 coding DNA: TGTGCCAGCAGTCGTACTAGCGGGAGCCAATACGAGCAGTACTTC.

The table lists this clone with a few counts. The V call is TRBV7-8, the J call TRBJ1-4, with 9 bases lining up with TRBD1. Germline loops: CDR1 SGHVS, CDR2 FQNEAQ. The CDR3 length is 14 residues. The V gene end was trimmed by 5 bases and the J gene end by 6 bases; junction bases not matched to a gene: 4. CDR3 residues: CASSPTGGDEKLFF. The CDR3 DNA is TGTGCCAGCAGCCCGACAGGGGGGGATGAAAAACTGTTTTTT.

The chain has TRBV28 and TRBJ1-6; TRBD1 matches 10 bases. CDR3 length: 14 amino acids. Per the germline V gene, CDR1 is MDHEN and CDR2 is SYDVKM. The ends lost 5 bases at V and 10 bases at J; junction bases unmatched: 5. CDR3 sequence (DNA): TGTGCCAGCAGTGGGACAGGGGATTGGTCACCCCTCCACTTT. Translated: CASSGTGDWSPLHF. Drawing the rest from reference TRBV28 and TRBJ1-6, the complete variable domain is DVKVTQSSRYLVKRTGEKVFLECVQDMDHENMFWYRQDPGLGLRLIYFSYDVKMKEKGDIPEGYSVSREKKERFSLILESASTNQTSMYLCASSGTGDWSPLHFGNGTRLTVT.

The J gene is TRBJ1-1, the V gene TRBV7-9; 10 positions match TRBD1. Losses at the gene ends were 6 bases for V and 5 bases for J; bases not matched to a gene: 15. The germline gives CDR1 SEHNR, CDR2 FQNEAQ (reference sequence). The CDR3 extends over 17 amino acids. The CDR3 is CASSKNLGQGLLTEAFF. As DNA, the CDR3 is TGTGCCAGCAGTAAAAACTTGGGACAGGGGTTATTGACTGAAGCTTTCTTT. The complete variable domain, with remaining parts taken from reference TRBV7-9 and TRBJ1-1, reads DTGVSQNPRHKITKRGQNVTFRCDPISEHNRLYWYRQTLGQGPEFLTYFQNEAQLEKSRLLSDRFSAERPKGSFSTLEIQRTEQGDSAMYLCASSKNLGQGLLTEAFFGQGTRLTVV.